This T cell receptor beta chain came from a study of shared clonotypes between healthy human individuals. Assay: immunoSEQ multiplex PCR; the TCRdb copy retains only in-frame clones and omits some. The table has 2 million to 3 million clones, roughly 93% seen once; the top ten hold more than 0.35%. The specimen was naive CD4+ T cells from PBMCs. The sample's subset: CD45RA+ positively selected. This TCR was recovered from a man between 18 and 35 years old in good health. Some clones in this sample may be carry-over from other donors' samples.

The CDR3 spells CASSLDRNEQYF. Written as DNA, the CDR3 is TGTGCCAGCAGCTTAGATAGGAACGAGCAGTACTTC. The chain is built from TRBV7-8 and TRBJ2-7; no clear D gene. Trimming shortened V by 1 base and J by 5 bases, and 6 bases separated the two germline ends. This CDR3 contains 12 residues. The germline V gene encodes CDR1 SGHVS and CDR2 FQNEAQ.